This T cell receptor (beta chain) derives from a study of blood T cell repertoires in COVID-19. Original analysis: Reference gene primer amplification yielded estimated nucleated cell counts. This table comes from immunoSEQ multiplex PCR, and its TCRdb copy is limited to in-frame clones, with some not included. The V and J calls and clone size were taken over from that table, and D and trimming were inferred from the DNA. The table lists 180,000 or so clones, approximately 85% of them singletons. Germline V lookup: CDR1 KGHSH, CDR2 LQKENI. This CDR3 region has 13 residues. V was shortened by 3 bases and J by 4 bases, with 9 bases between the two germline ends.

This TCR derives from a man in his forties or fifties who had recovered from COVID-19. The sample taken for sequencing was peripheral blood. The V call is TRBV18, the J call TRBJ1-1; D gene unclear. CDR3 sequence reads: CASSPYFGTEAFF. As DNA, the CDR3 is TGTGCCAGCTCACCTTATTTCGGCACTGAAGCTTTCTTT.